The T cell receptor beta chain described here comes from a study of shared clonotypes between healthy human individuals. TCRdb's copy holds only in-frame clones and misses some; the assay was immunoSEQ multiplex PCR. The data show over 850,000 clones, 78% seen once. A word on this clone: Its matching antigen is unknown.

Study-wide results and limits: Naive subsets, compared against memory subsets, generally had larger estimated richness values.

CDR1 and CDR2 from the germline V gene are MNHNY and SVGAGI (reference sequence). The CDR3 loop spans 11 amino acids. Trimming stripped 2 bases from V and 10 bases from J, with 8 bases between. The receptor comes from a man aged 18-30 years in good health. Some clones in this sample may be carry-over from other donors' samples. The rearrangement uses TRBV6-6 and TRBJ1-1; no definite D call. Sequencing was done on a sample of memory CD4+ T cells from PBMCs. Documented subset: CD45RA-negative fraction. The CDR3 reads CASSYRRVAFF. The CDR3 DNA follows: TGTGCCAGCAGTTACAGAAGAGTAGCTTTCTTT.